In its sample, the clone carrying this T cell receptor (beta chain) was seen a few times. Germline V CDR1 and CDR2: SGHNT, YENEEA. The ends lost 5 bases at V and 10 bases at J; junction bases unmatched: 12. This CDR3 comprises 16 residues. The time point here: patch test 3, about 24 weeks after DPC sensitization. Regarding treatment: therapeutic diphenylcyclopropenone sensitization with weekly scalp DPC. The data stem from a study of human T cells and chemical hapten exposure. Each CDR3 protein is one row after TCRdb ran MiXCR on the RACE reads. The profile shows around 110,000 distinct CDR3 sequences, about 11% of them singletons.

The clonotype comes from a woman aged 50 to 60 with alopecia areata. Some clones in this sample may be carry-over from other donors' samples. The sequencing here drew on whole blood, taken in connection with sensitization to the hapten diphenylcyclopropenone (DPC). This rearrangement joins TRBV11-3 to TRBJ2-1; 12 bases are a match to TRBD2. The CDR3 region has the DNA TGTGCCAGCAGCCCCGTTCCTAGCGGGGGGGCGAGGGAGCAGTTCTTC. Its translation is CASSPVPSGGAREQFF.